The 14 T cell receptor beta chains listed next were all sequenced from one sample in a study of technical replicates of blood from a few donors. Assay: immunoSEQ multiplex PCR; the TCRdb copy retains only in-frame clones and omits some. The profile shows almost 70,000 clones, over 80% of them singletons. The sequencing input was PBMCs. All receptors come from a human donor in good health. Some clones in this sample may be carry-over from other donors' samples.

The genes are TRBV7-2 and TRBJ2-7, with TRBD2 identical over 16 bases. V was pared by 7 bases and J by 5 bases, with 17 bases of the junction left unmatched. Germline CDR1 is SGHTA and CDR2 is FQGNSA. This CDR3 has 19 residues. The CDR3 region has the DNA TGTGCCAGCACCTACCCAACGGGACTAGCGGGGGGGCCCAATGACGAGCAGTACTTC. This sequence encodes CASTYPTGLAGGPNDEQYF.

In its sample, this clone was seen once. This chain joins TRBV9 and TRBJ1-4; the D is unclear. The CDR3 loop spans 15 amino acids. CDR1 SGDLS and CDR2 YYNGEE come from the germline V gene. The ends were cut back, 0 bases at V and 0 bases at J, with 6 bases in the middle. In DNA form, the CDR3 reads TGTGCCAGCAGCGTAGGAGGATCAACTAATGAAAAACTGTTTTTT. Amino acids: CASSVGGSTNEKLFF.

This chain links TRBV18 with TRBJ2-7, with a tentative D call TRBD1 (6 bases). V was cut by 0 bases and J by 7 bases, with 13 bases left in between. The CDR3 extends over 14 amino acids. The germline V gene encodes CDR1 KGHSH and CDR2 LQKENI. The CDR3, as DNA: TGTGCCAGCTCACCACCCGGCAGGGGCGGGGAGCAGTACTTC. This gives the protein CASSPPGRGGEQYF. The complete variable domain, with remaining parts taken from reference TRBV18 and TRBJ2-7, reads NAGVMQNPRHLVRRRGQEARLRCSPMKGHSHVYWYRQLPEEGLKFMVYLQKENIIDESGMPKERFSAEFPKEGPSILRIQQVVRGDSAAYFCASSPPGRGGEQYFGPGTRLTVT.

V is TRBV30 and J is TRBJ2-1; TRBD2 is a possible D gene (5 bases). Germline CDR1 is GTSNPN and CDR2 is SVGIG (reference sequence). V lost 0 bases, J lost 7 bases, and 7 bases lay in between. The CDR3 spans 12 residues. The CDR3 coding sequence is TGTGCCTGGAGTGTACTAGGGAATGAGCAGTTCTTC. Translated, it gives CAWSVLGNEQFF.

The genes are TRBV5-1 and TRBJ1-1, with D perhaps TRBD1 (5 bases). The CDR3 runs 13 residues. Germline-derived CDR1 and CDR2 are SGHRS and YFSETQ. Trimming left V 4 bases short and J 1 base short, with 8 bases between. The chain's CDR3 is CASSIQENTEAFF. DNA of the CDR3: TGCGCCAGCAGCATACAGGAGAACACTGAAGCTTTCTTT. Full variable domain (remainder filled in from reference TRBV5-1 and TRBJ1-1): KAGVTQTPRYLIKTRGQQVTLSCSPISGHRSVSWYQQTPGQGLQFLFEYFSETQRNKGNFPGRFSGRQFSNSRSEMNVSTLELGDSALYLCASSIQENTEAFFGQGTRLTVV.

The V gene is TRBV2, the J gene TRBJ2-1; TRBD1 agrees at 7 bases. The CDR3 is 11 amino acids. With 8 bases clipped from V and 11 bases from J, the junction kept 6 bases outside the gene matches. Looked up from germline, CDR1 is SNHLY and CDR2 is FYNNEI. This CDR3 reads CASYLGGQQFF. DNA for the CDR3: TGTGCCAGCTACCTAGGGGGCCAGCAGTTCTTC.

This chain uses TRBV6-1 with TRBJ2-1; unclear D gene. The ends were cut back, 8 bases at V and 1 base at J, with 15 bases in the middle. The CDR3 totals 15 residues. Germline V gene data show CDR1 as MNHNS and CDR2 as SASEGT. The CDR3 reads CASPSPYRSYNEQFF. Written as DNA, the CDR3 is TGTGCCAGCCCCTCCCCTTATCGGTCCTACAATGAGCAGTTCTTC.

The CDR3 protein is CASSTLAGVTYNEQFF. CDR3 nucleotide sequence: TGTGCCAGCTCCACGTTAGCGGGAGTCACCTACAATGAGCAGTTCTTC. The rearrangement uses TRBV18 and TRBJ2-1; the match to TRBD2 covers 9 bases. The CDR3 consists of 16 residues. With 6 bases clipped from V and 2 bases from J, the junction kept 8 bases outside the gene matches. From germline, CDR1 is KGHSH and CDR2 LQKENI. The full variable domain, completed using reference TRBV18 and TRBJ2-1, is NAGVMQNPRHLVRRRGQEARLRCSPMKGHSHVYWYRQLPEEGLKFMVYLQKENIIDESGMPKERFSAEFPKEGPSILRIQQVVRGDSAAYFCASSTLAGVTYNEQFFGPGTRLTVL.

This rearrangement joins TRBV6-5 to TRBJ2-5; D call uncertain. The CDR3 length is 13 residues. In germline, CDR1 is MNHEY, CDR2 SVGAGI. V was clipped by 6 bases and J by 4 bases, with 12 bases between them. In DNA form, the CDR3 reads TGTGCCAGCAGCCGCGCGGTTGGAGAGACCCAGTACTTC. Translation gives CASSRAVGETQYF.

The rearrangement uses TRBV6-1 and TRBJ1-2; D possibly corresponds to TRBD1 (5 bases). The V end was cut by 2 bases, the J end by 7 bases, with 11 bases between. Germline V gene sequence: CDR1 MNHNS, CDR2 SASEGT. CDR3 length: 13 amino acids. The CDR3 coding sequence is TGTGCCAGCAGTGAAATGGACACCCTTGGCTACACCTTC. Amino acids: CASSEMDTLGYTF.

The chain employs TRBV30 and TRBJ1-2; 7 positions agree with TRBD1. The junction had 7 bases not matched to a gene; V was cut back by 5 bases and J by 4 bases. This CDR3 is 13 amino acids long. From germline, CDR1 is GTSNPN and CDR2 SVGIG (reference sequence). This chain's CDR3 is CAWDPGQIYGYTF. Written as DNA, the CDR3 is TGTGCCTGGGACCCGGGACAGATCTATGGCTACACCTTC.

This chain joins TRBV5-6 and TRBJ1-6, with 9 bases fitting TRBD1. Trimming at V came to 3 bases and at J to 10 bases, leaving 5 bases not matched to a gene. This CDR3 spans 14 amino acids. CDR1 and CDR2 from the germline V gene are SGHDT and YYEEEE. For the CDR3, the DNA is TGTGCCAGCAGCTGGACAGGGGTTGTATCACCCCTCCACTTT. It yields the protein CASSWTGVVSPLHF.

This chain links TRBV7-7 with TRBJ2-5; D perhaps matches TRBD2 (5 bases). Trimming shortened V by 4 bases and J by 2 bases, and 8 bases separated the two germline ends. Per germline, CDR1 SSHAT and CDR2 FNYEAQ (reference sequence). The length of the CDR3 is 13 residues. The CDR3 DNA follows: TGTGCCAGCAGCTGGACTTATCAAGAGACCCAGTACTTC. Protein sequence: CASSWTYQETQYF.

This chain joins TRBV7-9 and TRBJ2-1; 7 nucleotides align to TRBD2. CDR3 length: 14 amino acids. The germline V gene encodes CDR1 SEHNR and CDR2 FQNEAQ (reference sequence). The J segment lost 2 bases and the V segment lost 2 bases, leaving 0 bases of the junction unmatched. This CDR3 reads CASSLLAAYNEQFF. The CDR3 bases are TGTGCCAGCAGCTTACTAGCGGCCTACAATGAGCAGTTCTTC. The full variable domain, completed using reference TRBV7-9 and TRBJ2-1, is DTGVSQNPRHKITKRGQNVTFRCDPISEHNRLYWYRQTLGQGPEFLTYFQNEAQLEKSRLLSDRFSAERPKGSFSTLEIQRTEQGDSAMYLCASSLLAAYNEQFFGPGTRLTVL.